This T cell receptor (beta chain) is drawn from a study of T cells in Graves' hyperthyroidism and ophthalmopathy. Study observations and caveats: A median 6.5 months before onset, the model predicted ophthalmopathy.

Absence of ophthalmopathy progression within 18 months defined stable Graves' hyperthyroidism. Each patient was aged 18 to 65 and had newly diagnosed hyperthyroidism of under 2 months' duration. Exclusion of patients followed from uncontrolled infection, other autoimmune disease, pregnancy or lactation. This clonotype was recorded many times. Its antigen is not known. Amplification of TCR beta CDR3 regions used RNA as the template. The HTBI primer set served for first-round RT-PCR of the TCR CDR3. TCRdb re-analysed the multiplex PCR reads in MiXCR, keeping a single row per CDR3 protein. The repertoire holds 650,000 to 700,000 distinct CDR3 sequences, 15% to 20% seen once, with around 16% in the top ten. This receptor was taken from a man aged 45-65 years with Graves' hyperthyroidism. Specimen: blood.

CDR3 residues: CASSLGSRGYGYTF. Here the CDR3 DNA reads TGTGCCAGCAGCTTAGGGTCGAGGGGGTATGGCTACACCTTC. The rearrangement joins TRBV7-8 to TRBJ1-2; a weak D match, TRBD1 (6 bases). The CDR3 consists of 14 residues. Germline V gene lookup returns CDR1 SGHVS and CDR2 FQNEAQ. The V end lost 1 base, the J end lost 5 bases, and 11 bases lay between the germline ends.